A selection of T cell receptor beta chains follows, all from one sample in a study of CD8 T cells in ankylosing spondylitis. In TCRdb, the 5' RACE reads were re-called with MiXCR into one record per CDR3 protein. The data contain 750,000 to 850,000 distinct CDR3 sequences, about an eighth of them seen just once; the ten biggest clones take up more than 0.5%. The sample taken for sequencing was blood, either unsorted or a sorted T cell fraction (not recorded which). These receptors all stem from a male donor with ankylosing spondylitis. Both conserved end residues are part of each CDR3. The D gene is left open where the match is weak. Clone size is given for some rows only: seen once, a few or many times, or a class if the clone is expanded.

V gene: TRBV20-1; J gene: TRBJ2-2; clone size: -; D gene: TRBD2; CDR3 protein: CSAVLAAPNTGELFF; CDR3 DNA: TGCAGTGCTGTACTAGCGGCCCCGAACACCGGGGAGCTGTTTTTT
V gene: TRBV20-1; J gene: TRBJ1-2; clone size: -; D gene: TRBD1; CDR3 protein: CSARDTGAWVYGYTF; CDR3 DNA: TGCAGTGCTAGAGATACAGGGGCGTGGGTGTATGGCTACACCTTC
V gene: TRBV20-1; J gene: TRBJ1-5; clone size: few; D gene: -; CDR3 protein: CSARPPLSNQPQHF; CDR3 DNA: TGCAGTGCTAGGCCTCCCCTTAGCAATCAGCCCCAGCATTTT
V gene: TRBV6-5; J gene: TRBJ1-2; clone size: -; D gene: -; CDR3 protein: CASSYGGTDYGYTF; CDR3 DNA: TGTGCCAGCAGCTATGGAGGGACGGACTATGGCTACACCTTC
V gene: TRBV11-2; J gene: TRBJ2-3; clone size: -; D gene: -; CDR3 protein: CASSLLQLPLTDTQYF; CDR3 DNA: TGTGCCAGCAGCTTGCTCCAGCTACCTCTCACAGATACGCAGTATTTT
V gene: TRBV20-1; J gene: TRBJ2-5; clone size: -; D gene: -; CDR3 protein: CSARSGAGLWETQYF; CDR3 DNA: TGCAGTGCCCGCTCTGGGGCAGGGCTTTGGGAGACCCAGTACTTC
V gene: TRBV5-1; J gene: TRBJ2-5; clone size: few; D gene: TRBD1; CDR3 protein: CASSPGTGFGETQYF; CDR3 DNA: TGCGCCAGCAGCCCCGGGACAGGGTTCGGGGAGACCCAGTACTTC
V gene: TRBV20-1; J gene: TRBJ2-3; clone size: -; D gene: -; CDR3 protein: CSARTHLDTDTQYF; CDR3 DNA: TGCAGTGCTAGAACCCACCTTGACACAGATACGCAGTATTTT
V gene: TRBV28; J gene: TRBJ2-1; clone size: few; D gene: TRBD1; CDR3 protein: CASRGQGLHYNEQFF; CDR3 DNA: TGTGCCAGCAGGGGACAGGGACTACATTACAATGAGCAGTTCTTC
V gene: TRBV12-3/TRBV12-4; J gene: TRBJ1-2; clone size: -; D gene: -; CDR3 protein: CASRGAHYGYTF; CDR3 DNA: TGTGCCAGCAGAGGGGCCCACTATGGCTACACCTTC
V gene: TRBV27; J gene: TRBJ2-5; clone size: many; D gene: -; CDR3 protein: CASGLGRGQETQYF; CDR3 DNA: TGTGCCAGCGGCTTAGGAAGGGGGCAAGAGACCCAGTACTTC
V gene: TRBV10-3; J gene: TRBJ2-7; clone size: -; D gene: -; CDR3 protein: CAIRTTAGEQYF; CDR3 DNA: TGTGCCATCAGGACGACAGCCGGCGAGCAGTACTTC
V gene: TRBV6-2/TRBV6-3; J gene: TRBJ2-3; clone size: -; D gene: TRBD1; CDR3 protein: CASSPRWTGGRTDTQYF; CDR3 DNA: TGTGCCAGCAGTCCCCGATGGACAGGGGGAAGAACAGATACGCAGTATTTT
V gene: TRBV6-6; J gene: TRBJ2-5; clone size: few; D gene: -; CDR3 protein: CASSYGNVGTQYF; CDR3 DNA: TGTGCCAGCAGTTACGGGAACGTCGGGACCCAGTACTTC
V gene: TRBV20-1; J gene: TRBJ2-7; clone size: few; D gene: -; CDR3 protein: CSATGSWGYEQYF; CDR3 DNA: TGCAGTGCTACGGGTTCCTGGGGGTACGAGCAGTACTTC
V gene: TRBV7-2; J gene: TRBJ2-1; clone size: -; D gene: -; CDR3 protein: CASTWRMNEQFF; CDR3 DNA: TGTGCCAGCACTTGGAGGATGAATGAGCAGTTCTTC
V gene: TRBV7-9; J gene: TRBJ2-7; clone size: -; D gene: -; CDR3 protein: CASSFAGTKSYEQYF; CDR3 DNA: TGTGCCAGCAGCTTCGCCGGGACGAAATCCTACGAGCAGTACTTC
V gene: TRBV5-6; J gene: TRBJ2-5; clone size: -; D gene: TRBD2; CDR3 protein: CASSVTGTSQETQYF; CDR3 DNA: TGTGCCAGCAGCGTCACCGGGACTAGCCAAGAGACCCAGTACTTC
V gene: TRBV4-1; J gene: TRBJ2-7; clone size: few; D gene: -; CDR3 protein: CASSQVGNRDRQYF; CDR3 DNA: TGCGCCAGCAGCCAAGTAGGCAATAGGGATAGGCAGTACTTC
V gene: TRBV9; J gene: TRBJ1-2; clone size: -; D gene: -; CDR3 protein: CASSVGQDDGYTF; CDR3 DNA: TGTGCCAGCAGCGTAGGACAGGACGATGGCTACACCTTC
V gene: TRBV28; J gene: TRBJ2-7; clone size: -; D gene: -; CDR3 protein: CASSLGGGGGFYEQYF; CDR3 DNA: TGTGCCAGCAGTTTAGGGGGAGGAGGTGGGTTCTACGAGCAGTACTTC
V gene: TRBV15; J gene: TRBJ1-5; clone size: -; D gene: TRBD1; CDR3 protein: CATSREDRDYSNQPQHF; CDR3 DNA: TGTGCCACCAGCAGAGAGGACAGGGATTATAGCAATCAGCCCCAGCATTTT
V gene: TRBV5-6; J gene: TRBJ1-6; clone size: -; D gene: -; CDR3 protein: CASSHRDGYNSPLHF; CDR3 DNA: TGTGCCAGCAGCCACCGGGACGGATATAATTCACCCCTCCACTTT
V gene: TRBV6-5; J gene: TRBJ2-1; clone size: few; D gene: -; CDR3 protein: CASSYRPDNEQFF; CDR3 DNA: TGTGCCAGCAGTTACAGGCCGGACAATGAGCAGTTCTTC
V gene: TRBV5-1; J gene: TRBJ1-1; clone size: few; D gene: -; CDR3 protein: CASSPPGENTEAFF; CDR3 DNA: TGCGCCAGCAGCCCGCCGGGGGAGAACACTGAAGCTTTCTTT
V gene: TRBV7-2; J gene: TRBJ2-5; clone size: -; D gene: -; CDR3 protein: CASSAGLGHGAGETQYF; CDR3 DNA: TGTGCCAGCAGCGCGGGCCTTGGACACGGGGCTGGGGAGACCCAGTACTTC
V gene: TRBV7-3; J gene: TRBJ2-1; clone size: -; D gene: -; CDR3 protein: CASSLKGRDEQFF; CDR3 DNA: TGTGCCAGCAGCTTAAAGGGCAGGGATGAGCAGTTCTTC
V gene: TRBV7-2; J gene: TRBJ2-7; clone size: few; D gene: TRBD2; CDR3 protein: CASSISGRAHEQYF; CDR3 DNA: TGTGCCAGCAGCATTAGCGGGAGGGCCCACGAGCAGTACTTC
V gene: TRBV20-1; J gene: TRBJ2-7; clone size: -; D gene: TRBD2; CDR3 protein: CSARGEGEQYF; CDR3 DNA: TGCAGTGCTAGGGGGGAGGGCGAGCAGTACTTC
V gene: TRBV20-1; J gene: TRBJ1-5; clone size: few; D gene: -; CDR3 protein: CSAKGGVKPQHF; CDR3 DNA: TGCAGTGCTAAGGGGGGGGTTAAGCCCCAGCATTTT
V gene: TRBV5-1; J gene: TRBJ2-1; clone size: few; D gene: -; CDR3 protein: CASSLAELRGNEQFF; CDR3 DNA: TGCGCCAGCAGCTTGGCTGAACTCAGAGGCAATGAGCAGTTCTTC
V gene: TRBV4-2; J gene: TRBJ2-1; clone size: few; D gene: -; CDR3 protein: CASSRGGGASEQFF; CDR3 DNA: TGTGCCAGCAGCAGGGGAGGGGGGGCGAGTGAGCAGTTCTTC
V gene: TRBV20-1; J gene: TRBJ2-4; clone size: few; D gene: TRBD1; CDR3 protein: CSAEIGDRGRFENIQYF; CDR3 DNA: TGCAGCGCGGAAATCGGAGACAGGGGGCGTTTTGAAAACATTCAGTACTTC
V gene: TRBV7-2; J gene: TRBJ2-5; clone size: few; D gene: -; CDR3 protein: CASSLEDWQETQYF; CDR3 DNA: TGTGCCAGCAGCTTGGAGGACTGGCAAGAGACCCAGTACTTC
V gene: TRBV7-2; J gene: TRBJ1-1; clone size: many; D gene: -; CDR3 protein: CASSYIQNTEAFF; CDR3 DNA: TGTGCCAGCAGCTACATCCAGAACACTGAAGCTTTCTTT
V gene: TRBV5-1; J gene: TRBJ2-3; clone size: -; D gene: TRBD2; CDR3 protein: CASSDGLAGSDTQYF; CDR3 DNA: TGCGCCAGCAGCGATGGACTAGCGGGGTCAGATACGCAGTATTTT
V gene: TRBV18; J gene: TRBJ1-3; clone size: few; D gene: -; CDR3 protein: CASSSGTMGNTIYF; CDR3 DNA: TGTGCCAGCTCGTCCGGGACAATGGGTAACACCATATATTTT
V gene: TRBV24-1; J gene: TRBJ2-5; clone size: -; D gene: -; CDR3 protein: CATSDYQETQYF; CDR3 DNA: TGTGCCACCAGTGACTACCAAGAGACCCAGTACTTC
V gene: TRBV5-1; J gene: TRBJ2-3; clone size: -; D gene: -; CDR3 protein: CASSWTLAPDTQYF; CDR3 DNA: TGCGCCAGCAGTTGGACGCTCGCCCCAGATACGCAGTATTTT
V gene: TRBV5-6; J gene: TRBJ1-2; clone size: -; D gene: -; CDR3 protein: CATSMGEYGYTF; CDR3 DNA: TGTGCCACCTCAATGGGGGAGTATGGCTACACCTTC
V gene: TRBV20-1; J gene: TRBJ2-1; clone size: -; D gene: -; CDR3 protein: CSARGGVSYNEQFF; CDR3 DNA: TGCAGTGCTAGAGGGGGGGTTTCGTACAATGAGCAGTTCTTC
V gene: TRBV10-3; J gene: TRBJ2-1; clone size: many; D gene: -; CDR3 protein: CAIIGGAYNEQFF; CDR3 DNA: TGTGCCATCATCGGAGGGGCATACAATGAGCAGTTCTTC
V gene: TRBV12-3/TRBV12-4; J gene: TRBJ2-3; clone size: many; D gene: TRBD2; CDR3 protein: CASSLSSGEDTQYF; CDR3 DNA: TGTGCCAGCAGTTTAAGTAGCGGGGAGGATACGCAGTATTTT
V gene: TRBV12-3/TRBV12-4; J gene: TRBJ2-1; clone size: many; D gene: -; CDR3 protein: CASSRNRDPYNEQFF; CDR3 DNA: TGTGCCAGCAGTCGCAACAGGGATCCCTACAATGAGCAGTTCTTC
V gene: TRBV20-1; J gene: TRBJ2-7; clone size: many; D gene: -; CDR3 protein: CSGGATASSYEQYF; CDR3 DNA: TGCAGTGGGGGGGCGACTGCGAGCTCCTACGAGCAGTACTTC
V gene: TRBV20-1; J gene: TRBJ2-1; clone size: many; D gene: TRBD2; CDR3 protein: CSAHSTGGGYNEQFF; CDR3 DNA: TGCAGTGCTCATTCAACGGGAGGAGGTTACAATGAGCAGTTCTTC